The 26 T cell receptor beta chains given below trace back to one sample, sequenced in a study of T cells in women clearing cervical HPV infection. Profiling relied on immunoSEQ multiplex PCR, and the TCRdb table lists in-frame clones only, not all of them. The table for this sample gives fewer than 30,000 clones. The sample taken for sequencing was blood buffy coat. Receptors originate from a woman aged 18 to 75 with a cervical HPV16 infection that either progressed to CIN3+ or cleared (not recorded which).

CDR3 DNA, as far as it was read: TGCGCCAGCAGCTTGGCACTAGCGGGAGAGGGTATGGACATT. This codes for CASSLALAGEGMDI. The whole CDR3 sequence is CASSLALAGEGMDIQYF. The V gene is TRBV5-1, the J gene TRBJ2-4; 11 nucleotides agree with TRBD2. The read is 3 residues too short to cover the CDR3 end, so that end is filled in from the germline J gene. Per germline, CDR1 SGHRS and CDR2 YFSETQ. The CDR3 has 17 residues. V lost 0 bases to trimming and J lost 8 bases; unmatched junction nucleotides: 10.

Remarks on this clone: The CDR3 end is not reached by the read, which stops 3 residues before it; the germline J gene fills it in. The chain links TRBV4-1 to TRBJ1-5; D ambiguous. The CDR3 length is 13 residues. Trimming removed 4 bases from V and 4 bases from J, with 8 bases in between. Germline V gene data show CDR1 as MGHRA and CDR2 as YSYEKL. CDR3 bases read: TGCGCCAGCAGCCCAACGGGGAATCAGCCC. It specifies CASSPTGNQP. The whole CDR3 reads CASSPTGNQPQHF.

As regards this clone: Coverage ceases 3 residues before the CDR3 finishes, and the germline J gene fills in the end. The rearrangement joins TRBV18 to TRBJ1-3; 7 nucleotides line up with TRBD1. Germline trimming cut 5 bases from V and 2 bases from J; bases unmatched to any gene: 3. The CDR3 has 14 amino acids. Germline V lookup: CDR1 KGHSH, CDR2 LQKENI. CDR3 DNA (partial): TGTGCCAGCTCAACAGGGGCTGCTGGAAACACC. Translation: CASSTGAAGNT. The complete CDR3 reads CASSTGAAGNTIYF.

Concerning this clone: The read terminates 3 residues ahead of where the CDR3 ends, so the germline J gene completes it. This chain links TRBV20-1 with TRBJ2-1; D is perhaps TRBD2 (6 bases). V lost 3 bases and J 7 bases, leaving 13 bases between the germline ends. The CDR3 length is 13 residues. The germline V gene encodes CDR1 DFQATT and CDR2 SNEGSKA (reference sequence). The CDR3 sequence: CSAREGRKNEQFF. CDR3 bases read: TGCAGTGCTAGGGAGGGGCGGAAGAATGAG.

About this clone: The read terminates 3 residues ahead of where the CDR3 ends, so the germline J gene completes it. The chain is built from TRBV19 and TRBJ1-6, with D possibly TRBD1 on 5 matching bases. The CDR3 consists of 14 residues. Trimming left V 5 bases short and J 9 bases short, with 14 bases between. Germline loops: CDR1 LNHDA, CDR2 SQIVND (reference sequence). The covered CDR3 bases are TGTGCCAGTAGTCCCCTAGGGGTTGGTTCACCC. It yields the protein CASSPLGVGSP. The entire CDR3 protein is CASSPLGVGSPLHF.

This clone is identified as medium-sized (0.01 to 0.1%) from frequency. Coverage ceases 3 residues before the CDR3 finishes, and the germline J gene fills in the end. This rearrangement joins TRBV19 to TRBJ2-6; 9 positions match TRBD1. The CDR3 consists of 17 residues. Germline-derived CDR1 and CDR2 are LNHDA and SQIVND (reference sequence). The ends lost 0 bases at V and 4 bases at J; junction bases unmatched: 4. The CDR3 bases that were read are TGTGCCAGTAGTATAGAGGGACAGGGTACAGGGGCCAACGTC. Its translation is CASSIEGQGTGANV. The entire CDR3 is CASSIEGQGTGANVLTF.

Points on this clone: The sequenced fragment ends 3 residues before the CDR3 boundary, so the rest is inferred from the germline J gene. The genes are TRBV5-1 and TRBJ2-3, with TRBD2 as a possible D gene (6 bases). V lost 4 bases to trimming and J lost 6 bases, with 21 bases between them. Germline V gene data show CDR1 as SGHRS and CDR2 as YFSETQ. There are 16 residues in the CDR3. The sequenced part of the CDR3 DNA is TGCGCCAGCAGCCCCCAATGGGGGGTCCGTGGGGATACG. It yields the protein CASSPQWGVRGDT. The full CDR3 protein reads CASSPQWGVRGDTQYF.

Note on this clone: The read finishes 3 residues shy of the CDR3 end, and the germline J gene is used to complete it. This chain links TRBV20-1 with TRBJ2-1; 8 positions match TRBD1. V was pared by 1 base and J by 1 base, with 3 bases of the junction left unmatched. There are 15 residues in the CDR3. Germline CDR1 DFQATT, CDR2 SNEGSKA (reference sequence). The part of the CDR3 DNA that was read is TGCAGTGCTAGAGTTGGACAGGGTTCCTACAATGAG. It encodes CSARVGQGSYNE. The entire CDR3 protein is CSARVGQGSYNEQFF.

Comments on this clone: The read terminates 3 residues ahead of where the CDR3 ends, so the germline J gene completes it. The rearrangement links TRBV7-9 to TRBJ1-2, with D unclear. CDR1 and CDR2 (germline): SEHNR, FQNEAQ (reference sequence). This CDR3 contains 14 residues. CDR3: CASSRSGREYDYTF. CDR3 DNA (partial): TGTGCCAGCAGTCGTAGCGGGAGGGAATACGAC.

For this clone: The read comes to an end 3 residues before the CDR3 does, leaving the germline J gene to fill in the end. The chain combines TRBV5-1 with TRBJ1-4; tentatively, D is TRBD1 (5 bases). Germline CDR1 SGHRS, CDR2 YFSETQ. This CDR3 spans 17 amino acids. The V end was cut by 6 bases, the J end by 0 bases, with 18 bases between. CDR3 amino acids: CASNEWAGPATNEKLFF. The covered CDR3 bases are TGCGCCAGCAATGAGTGGGCAGGGCCTGCAACTAATGAAAAA.

Note on this clone: The read finishes 3 residues shy of the CDR3 end, and the germline J gene is used to complete it. The J gene is TRBJ2-1, the V gene TRBV5-8, with TRBD2 identical over 12 bases. The CDR3 sequence is 15 residues long. V shed 0 bases and J 8 bases; nucleotides not matched to a gene: 3. In germline, CDR1 is SGHTS, CDR2 YDEGEE. Partial CDR3 DNA: TGTGCCAGCAGCTTGGGGACTAGCGGGAAGGATGAG. It translates to CASSLGTSGKDE. The full-length CDR3 reads as CASSLGTSGKDEQFF.

As regards this clone: The read halts 3 residues ahead of the CDR3 end, with the missing end drawn from the germline J gene. The rearrangement uses TRBV5-1 and TRBJ1-1; D is unclear. The ends were cut back, 0 bases at V and 1 base at J, with 13 bases in the middle. Germline V gene data show CDR1 as SGHRS and CDR2 as YFSETQ. This CDR3 comprises 16 residues. The CDR3 sequence is CASSLAISDKNTEAFF. The CDR3 bases that were read are TGCGCCAGCAGCTTGGCAATATCAGACAAGAACACTGAA.

Concerning this clone itself: The CDR3 goes on 3 residues after the read ends, and that part is filled in from the germline J gene. The chain employs TRBV7-9 and TRBJ2-3; D not certain. Looked up from germline, CDR1 is SEHNR and CDR2 is FQNEAQ (reference sequence). The V end was cut by 5 bases, the J end by 6 bases, with 6 bases between. The length of the CDR3 is 11 residues. The part of the CDR3 DNA that was read is TGTGCCAGCAGCGTTCGTGATACG. Translating it yields CASSVRDT. The entire CDR3 sequence reads CASSVRDTQYF.

On this clone: With the read ending 3 residues before the CDR3 end, the germline J gene is used to fill in that end. The chain carries TRBV6-1 and TRBJ1-5, with a tentative D call TRBD1 (5 bases). CDR1 is MNHNS, CDR2 SASEGT, per germline. Between the trimmed V and J ends, which lost 2 bases and 9 bases, there was a span of 17 bases. The CDR3 loop spans 15 amino acids. CDR3 region: CASSERTGPGGPQHF. The CDR3 DNA, read in part, is TGTGCCAGCAGTGAACGGACCGGCCCCGGGGGGCCC.

With regard to this clone: The observed sequence ends 3 residues before the CDR3 terminus, with the missing tail filled in from the germline J gene. V and J are TRBV20-1 and TRBJ2-7, with D perhaps TRBD2 (6 bases). CDR1 is DFQATT, CDR2 SNEGSKA, per germline (reference sequence). This CDR3 is 16 amino acids long. Trimming took 0 bases from V and 0 from J, leaving 15 bases between them. The CDR3 DNA, read in part, is TGCAGTGCTAGAGAACTCCGGCGGGGCCACTCCTACGAG. This sequence encodes CSARELRRGHSYE. The full CDR3 protein reads CSARELRRGHSYEQYF.

As concerns this clone: The CDR3 end lies 3 residues beyond the end of the read and is filled in from the germline J gene. Other DNA sequences from this sample encode an identical CDR3 as well. The rearrangement links TRBV23-1 to TRBJ2-3; D is uncertain. TRBV23-1 is reported as an ORF; its role is uncertain. V was pared by 8 bases and J by 1 base, with 16 bases between. This CDR3 is 15 amino acids long. The sequenced CDR3 bases are TGCGCCAGCCCTAAGACAAAATGCTGCACAGATACG. Translated, it gives CASPKTKCCTDT. The full-length CDR3 reads as CASPKTKCCTDTQYF.

As to this clone: The sequenced fragment ends 3 residues before the CDR3 boundary, so the rest is inferred from the germline J gene. This sample also contains other DNA sequences that code for the same CDR3. The rearrangement joins TRBV2 to TRBJ2-6, with 7 bases that match TRBD2. V was pared by 6 bases and J by 2 bases, with 4 bases of the junction left unmatched. Germline loops: CDR1 SNHLY, CDR2 FYNNEI. The CDR3 consists of 15 residues. The CDR3 loop is CASRGGETGANVLTF. CDR3 DNA, as far as it was read: TGTGCCAGCAGGGGGGGGGAAACTGGGGCCAACGTC.

In the case of this clone: Read coverage stops 3 residues before the CDR3 terminus; the germline J gene supplies the remainder. This chain uses TRBV28 with TRBJ2-7; TRBD2 aligns across 9 bases. After removal of 7 bases from V and 5 bases from J, the junction contained 9 bases not matched to a gene. The V gene's germline CDR1 is MDHEN and CDR2 SYDVKM. This CDR3 is built from 14 residues. Here the CDR3 reads CASIPLAGPDEQYF. The CDR3 bases that were read are TGTGCCAGCATCCCACTAGCGGGTCCGGACGAG. Supplemented by reference TRBV28 and TRBJ2-7, the full variable domain reads DVKVTQSSRYLVKRTGEKVFLECVQDMDHENMFWYRQDPGLGLRLIYFSYDVKMKEKGDIPEGYSVSREKKERFSLILESASTNQTSMYLCASIPLAGPDEQYFGPGTRLTVT.

Regarding this clone: The read ends 3 residues early relative to the CDR3; the germline J gene fills the gap. J is TRBJ2-7 and V is TRBV7-9, with a weak D call TRBD1 (7 bases). The V and J ends lost 1 base and 2 bases respectively, with 12 bases between them. CDR3 length equals 15 residues. CDR1 and CDR2 (germline): SEHNR, FQNEAQ (reference sequence). CDR3 bases read: TGTGCCAGCAGCTTAGAGTCAGGGGGGACCTACGAG. Amino acid sequence: CASSLESGGTYE. From start to end, the CDR3 is CASSLESGGTYEQYF.

As for this clone: The missing CDR3 end, 3 residues past where the read stops, is filled in from the germline J gene. The chain recombines TRBV7-9 with TRBJ1-2; D not certain. In germline, CDR1 is SEHNR, CDR2 FQNEAQ (reference sequence). The CDR3 consists of 13 residues. The CDR3 loop is CASRRVLFSDYTF. The sequenced CDR3 bases are TGTGCCAGCAGGCGGGTGCTGTTTAGCGAC.

As regards this clone: The CDR3 end falls 3 residues outside the read, so it is completed with the germline J gene. V and J are TRBV6-1 and TRBJ1-3; 7 bases agree with TRBD1. The trim removed 2 bases at V and 7 bases at J, leaving 8 bases unmatched. The CDR3 contains 15 residues. Germline V gene sequence: CDR1 MNHNS, CDR2 SASEGT. CDR3 in amino acids: CASSEFLGTVNTIYF. Partial CDR3 DNA: TGTGCCAGCAGTGAATTCCTCGGGACAGTTAACACC.

Note on this clone: The CDR3 is cut off 3 residues early in the read; its end comes from the germline J gene. The chain employs TRBV7-8 and TRBJ1-2, with a tentative D call TRBD1 (6 bases). The CDR3 is 15 residues long. CDR1 is SGHVS, CDR2 FQNEAQ, per germline. The CDR3 here is CASSLARGGAGGYTF. CDR3 DNA, as far as it was read: TGTGCCAGCAGCTTAGCCCGCGGGGGGGCGGGGGGC. Looking up the rest from reference TRBV7-8 and TRBJ1-2 gives the full variable domain: GAGVSQSPRYKVAKRGQDVALRCDPISGHVSLFWYQQALGQGPEFLTYFQNEAQLDKSGLPSDRFFAERPEGSVSTLKIQRTQQEDSAVYLCASSLARGGAGGYTFGSGTRLTVV.

A note on this clone: Sequencing ends 3 residues short of the CDR3 end; the germline J gene provides the rest. The rearrangement uses TRBV19 and TRBJ1-2; the D is unclear. Trimming took 5 bases from V and 4 from J, leaving 8 bases between them. CDR3 size: 12 residues. Germline V gene sequence: CDR1 LNHDA, CDR2 SQIVND (reference sequence). The CDR3 is CASSAQSYGYTF. The CDR3 DNA, read in part, is TGTGCCAGTAGTGCACAGAGCTATGGC.

About this clone itself: The read stops 3 residues short of the end of the CDR3; the missing end is completed from the germline J gene. This chain joins TRBV20-1 and TRBJ2-3, with 12 bases matching TRBD2. With V trimmed by 0 bases and J by 3 bases, 13 bases remained unmatched. Looked up from germline, CDR1 is DFQATT and CDR2 is SNEGSKA (reference sequence). CDR3 length: 19 amino acids. The CDR3 spells CSARDLMRLAGVVTDTQYF. CDR3 bases read: TGCAGTGCTAGAGATCTCATGAGACTAGCGGGAGTGGTTACAGATACG.

Partial CDR3 DNA: TGTGCCAGCAGTTCGGACAGGGGCCAAGAGACC. Its translation: CASSSDRGQET. From start to end, the CDR3 is CASSSDRGQETQYF. The chain joins TRBV6-2 or TRBV6-3 to TRBJ2-5; 9 bases align to TRBD1. The observed sequence ends 3 residues before the CDR3 terminus, with the missing tail filled in from the germline J gene. The CDR3 is 14 amino acids. Germline V lookup: CDR1 MNHEY, CDR2 SVGEGT. V lost 4 bases, J lost 1 base, and 1 base stayed unmatched.

Comment on this clone: The read ends 3 residues shy of where the CDR3 ends; the end is completed using the germline J gene. The chain combines TRBV7-6 with TRBJ1-1, with 7 bases fitting TRBD1. Looked up from germline, CDR1 is SGHVS and CDR2 is FNYEAQ. The trim removed 7 bases at V and 3 bases at J, leaving 14 bases unmatched. The CDR3 is made up of 16 amino acids. Here the CDR3 reads CASTSGRGQKDTEAFF. The sequenced CDR3 bases are TGTGCCAGCACCTCGGGGAGGGGGCAGAAGGACACTGAA.